The rows below give T cell receptor beta chains drawn from one sample of a study of blood T cell repertoires in COVID-19. TCRdb keeps only in-frame clones here, not all; method: immunoSEQ multiplex PCR. The table records fewer than 150,000 clones, 75% to 90% of them present only once. Source material: peripheral blood. Receptor source: a woman aged 40 to 50 with acute or convalescent COVID-19. Each CDR3 is given with its conserved first and last residue. The order of the fields is J gene, CDR3 length, V gene, D gene, clone size, CDR3 protein, CDR3 DNA. D genes are given only for firm matches. Part of the rows lack a size; the others show once, few, many or a class for expanded clones.

TRBJ2-3 15 TRBV27 TRBD2 . CATSTSGGAWGTQYF TGTGCCACCTCCACTAGCGGGGGGGCGTGGGGTACGCAGTATTTT
TRBJ2-3 15 TRBV5-1 TRBD2 . CASSLLANHPDTQYF TGCGCCAGCAGCTTACTAGCGAACCACCCAGATACGCAGTATTTT
TRBJ1-5 13 TRBV18 . . CASSAGGDQPQHF TGTGCCAGCTCAGCCGGGGGGGATCAGCCCCAGCATTTT
TRBJ2-5 16 TRBV7-2 . . CASSLFPGLSQETQYF TGTGCCAGCAGCTTATTTCCTGGACTCAGCCAAGAGACCCAGTACTTC
TRBJ1-1 13 TRBV5-6 . . CASSRKGYTEAFF TGTGCCAGCAGCCGGAAGGGGTACACTGAAGCTTTCTTT
TRBJ1-4 15 TRBV7-9 . . CASSLPGATNEKLFF TGTGCCAGCAGCCTGCCAGGGGCTACTAATGAAAAACTGTTTTTT
TRBJ2-3 18 TRBV3-1/TRBV3-2 . . CASSRKLGLDPITDTQYF TGTGCCAGCAGCCGGAAGCTAGGTCTAGACCCAATCACAGATACGCAGTATTTT
TRBJ2-7 16 TRBV5-6 TRBD2 . CASTLGLLAGDYEQYF TGTGCCAGCACCCTTGGCCTACTAGCGGGGGACTACGAGCAGTACTTC
TRBJ1-5 14 TRBV18 TRBD1 once CASSPGQEGQPQHF TGTGCCAGCTCACCCGGACAGGAAGGGCAGCCCCAGCATTTT
TRBJ2-6 18 TRBV4-1 TRBD1 . CASSQEPGQGSGANVLTF TGCGCCAGCAGCCAAGAGCCCGGACAGGGCTCTGGGGCCAACGTCCTGACTTTC
TRBJ1-1 12 TRBV2 . few CASSGGGVEAFF TGTGCCAGCAGTGGAGGAGGGGTAGAAGCTTTCTTT
TRBJ2-7 13 TRBV6-5 TRBD1 few CASTRQGSYEQYF TGTGCCAGCACACGACAGGGGAGCTACGAGCAGTACTTC
TRBJ2-1 14 TRBV19 TRBD2 few CASSTLTSGGAHFF TGTGCCAGTAGTACTCTGACTAGCGGGGGGGCCCATTTCTTC
TRBJ1-4 16 TRBV5-1 TRBD1 . CASSPGTGYPNEKLFF TGCGCCAGCAGCCCCGGGACAGGGTACCCTAATGAAAAACTGTTTTTT
TRBJ2-7 13 TRBV27 . . CASSRQAAYEQYF TGTGCCAGCAGTCGACAGGCCGCCTACGAGCAGTACTTC
TRBJ1-2 14 TRBV6-5 . . CASSTRGVNYGYTF TGTGCCAGCAGTACCCGGGGAGTTAACTATGGCTACACCTTC
TRBJ1-2 14 TRBV5-1 . . CASSLPGVNYGYTF TGCGCCAGCAGCTTGCCAGGGGTAAACTATGGCTACACCTTC
TRBJ1-2 15 TRBV30 . . CAWREGSRGHYGYTF TGTGCCTGGAGGGAAGGGTCCCGAGGGCACTATGGCTACACCTTC
TRBJ1-2 14 TRBV25-1 . . CASSDSGQYYGYTF TGTGCCAGCAGTGATTCAGGCCAATACTATGGCTACACCTTC
TRBJ2-2 15 TRBV27 . . CASSSRGGDTGELFF TGTGCCAGCAGTTCCAGGGGAGGGGACACCGGGGAGCTGTTTTTT
TRBJ1-1 16 TRBV7-2 TRBD1 . CASSRDRGRMNTEAFF TGTGCCAGCAGCCGGGACAGGGGGCGTATGAACACTGAAGCTTTCTTT
TRBJ1-5 14 TRBV6-6 . once CASSPNRRDQPQHF TGTGCCAGCTCCCCGAACAGGCGTGATCAGCCCCAGCATTTT
TRBJ1-5 13 TRBV5-1 . few CASSLEGWQPQHF TGCGCCAGCAGCTTGGAGGGGTGGCAGCCCCAGCATTTT
TRBJ2-1 13 TRBV12-5 . . CASGLPTEEKQFF TGTGCTAGTGGTTTACCCACGGAGGAGAAGCAGTTCTTC
TRBJ2-7 12 TRBV18 . . CASSLGEYEQYF TGTGCCAGCTCACTCGGAGAATACGAGCAGTACTTC
TRBJ1-2 14 TRBV7-9 . . CASTPGGQYYGYTF TGTGCCAGCACCCCAGGAGGGCAGTACTATGGCTACACCTTC
TRBJ1-5 17 TRBV7-6 . . CASSLNSRDGATQPQHF TGTGCCAGCAGCCTCAATTCGCGGGACGGAGCCACTCAGCCCCAGCATTTT
TRBJ1-3 15 TRBV6-5 . . CASSPPGAYGNTIYF TGTGCCAGCAGCCCGCCTGGAGCTTATGGAAACACCATATATTTT
TRBJ1-3 14 TRBV9 TRBD1 . CASSEQGYGNTIYF TGTGCCAGCAGCGAACAGGGGTATGGAAACACCATATATTTT
TRBJ2-6 15 TRBV5-1 . . CASSKGGAGANVLTF TGCGCCAGCAGCAAAGGGGGGGCAGGGGCCAACGTCCTGACTTTC
TRBJ2-3 16 TRBV4-3 . . CASSQDWDMKSDTQYF TGCGCCAGCAGCCAAGACTGGGACATGAAGTCAGATACGCAGTATTTT
TRBJ1-4 12 TRBV2 . many CASSEPDEKLFF TGTGCCAGCAGTGAACCAGATGAAAAACTGTTTTTT
TRBJ2-3 14 TRBV2 TRBD2 once CASKLAGVTDTQYF TGTGCCAGCAAACTAGCGGGGGTCACAGATACGCAGTATTTT
TRBJ1-1 14 TRBV3-1/TRBV3-2 TRBD1 . CASSQPTGGTEAFF TGTGCCAGCAGCCAACCCACAGGGGGCACTGAAGCTTTCTTT
TRBJ1-2 12 TRBV19 . . CASRDTNYGYTF TGTGCCAGTAGAGACACTAACTATGGCTACACCTTC
TRBJ2-2 16 TRBV11-2 TRBD1 . CASSSPTGANTGELFF TGTGCCAGCAGCTCCCCGACAGGGGCGAACACCGGGGAGCTGTTTTTT
TRBJ2-2 16 TRBV6-6 . . CASSSHRDKNTGELFF TGTGCCAGCAGCTCACACCGGGACAAGAACACCGGGGAGCTGTTTTTT
TRBJ1-2 17 TRBV19 TRBD1 . CASSNRQGGRLRVGYTF TGTGCCAGTAGTAACCGGCAGGGGGGCCGATTGAGGGTTGGCTACACCTTC
TRBJ2-2 13 TRBV7-9 . . CASSSIAIGELFF TGTGCCAGCAGCTCCATAGCGATCGGGGAGCTGTTTTTT
TRBJ1-1 15 TRBV5-1 . . CASSPQAGMNTEAFF TGCGCCAGCAGCCCCCAAGCAGGAATGAACACTGAAGCTTTCTTT
TRBJ1-1 14 TRBV5-4 . few CASSPSTVNTEAFF TGTGCCAGCAGCCCGTCGACAGTCAACACTGAAGCTTTCTTT
TRBJ2-1 14 TRBV5-1 . . CASSLEGPRDEQFF TGCGCCAGCAGCTTGGAGGGGCCCCGCGATGAGCAGTTCTTC
TRBJ1-2 14 TRBV5-6 . once CASSLRRPLYGYTF TGTGCCAGCAGCTTGCGCAGGCCCCTCTATGGCTACACCTTC
TRBJ1-6 13 TRBV19 TRBD1 few CASRDSGNSPLHF TGTGCCAGCCGGGACAGCGGTAATTCACCCCTCCACTTT
TRBJ1-1 14 TRBV7-2 . once CASSLGSSNTEAFF TGTGCCAGCAGCTTGGGCAGTTCGAACACTGAAGCTTTCTTT